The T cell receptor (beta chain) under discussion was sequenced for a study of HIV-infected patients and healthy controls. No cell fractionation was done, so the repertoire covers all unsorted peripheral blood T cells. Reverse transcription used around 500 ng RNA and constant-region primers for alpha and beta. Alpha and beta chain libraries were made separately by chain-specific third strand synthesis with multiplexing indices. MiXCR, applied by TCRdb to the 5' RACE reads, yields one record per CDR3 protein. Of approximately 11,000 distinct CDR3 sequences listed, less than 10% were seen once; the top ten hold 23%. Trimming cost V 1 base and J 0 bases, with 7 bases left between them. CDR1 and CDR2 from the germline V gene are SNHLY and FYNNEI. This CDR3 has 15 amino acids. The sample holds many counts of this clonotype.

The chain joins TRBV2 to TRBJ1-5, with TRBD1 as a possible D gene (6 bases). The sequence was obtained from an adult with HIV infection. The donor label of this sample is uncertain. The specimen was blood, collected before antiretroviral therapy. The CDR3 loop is CASSEGQDSNQPQHF. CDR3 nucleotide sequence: TGTGCCAGCAGTGAAGGACAGGATAGCAATCAGCCCCAGCATTTT.